Below are 9 T cell receptor beta chains sequenced from a single sample in a study of T-cell memory formation after mild COVID-19. TCRdb used MiXCR to reprocess the 5' RACE reads, holding one entry per CDR3 protein. Counted here are a few hundred thousand distinct CDR3 sequences, around 15% occurring once; the ten biggest clones make up approximately 20%. Material for sequencing was PBMCs or a T cell subset sorted from them (not recorded which). Source of these receptors: a man aged 18 to 35 who had mild COVID-19 (a few samples of this study predate the infection). Cell type and time point are not known.

The chain recombines TRBV20-1 with TRBJ2-1; 9 bases match TRBD2. Trimming removed 3 bases from V and 9 bases from J; junction bases left unmatched: 9. This CDR3 is built from 14 residues. The germline V gene has CDR1 DFQATT and CDR2 SNEGSKA (reference sequence). As DNA, the CDR3 is TGCAGTGCTAGGCGGACCAGCGGGGGGCTTGAGCAGTTCTTC. It is translated as CSARRTSGGLEQFF.

The CDR3 spells CASTPRDTGELFF. CDR3 DNA: TGTGCCAGCACCCCCAGGGATACCGGGGAGCTGTTTTTT. The chain is built from TRBV3-1 and TRBJ2-2, with D perhaps TRBD1 (5 bases). CDR3 length equals 13 residues. Per the germline V gene, CDR1 is LGHDT and CDR2 is YNNKEL (reference sequence). Trimming took off 7 bases at V and 5 bases at J, with 11 bases between the two ends.

This clonotype occurred a few times. The gene calls are TRBV6-5 and TRBJ2-1, with 11 bases aligning to TRBD2. Unmatched junction bases numbered 4, after V lost 7 bases and J lost 2 bases. CDR3 size: 15 residues. Germline V gene data show CDR1 as MNHEY and CDR2 as SVGAGI. The CDR3 here is CASTPGLAAYNEQFF. The CDR3 DNA is TGTGCCAGCACTCCGGGACTAGCGGCCTACAATGAGCAGTTCTTC.

This chain links TRBV4-3 with TRBJ2-1, with 15 bases aligning to TRBD2. The CDR3 runs to 20 residues. CDR1 and CDR2 from the germline V gene are LGHNA and YSLEER. V lost 0 bases and J lost 2; bases outside the gene matches: 8. The CDR3 nucleotides are TGCGCCAGCAGCCAAGAATGGACTAGCGGGGGGGTAAGGACCTACAATGAGCAGTTCTTC. Protein sequence: CASSQEWTSGGVRTYNEQFF.

The chain is built from TRBV6-5 and TRBJ1-2; D unclear. The V and J ends lost 0 bases and 8 bases respectively, with 10 bases between them. The CDR3 totals 13 residues. CDR1 MNHEY and CDR2 SVGAGI come from the germline V gene. CDR3 nucleotides: TGTGCCAGCAGTTACTCGGGGTCGGACGGCTACACCTTC. Its translation is CASSYSGSDGYTF.

This clonotype was detected only a few times. The rearrangement uses TRBV5-1 and TRBJ2-4; no firm D call. CDR3 size: 16 residues. V lost 4 bases and J lost 0, with 14 bases in between. Germline loops: CDR1 SGHRS, CDR2 YFSETQ. This CDR3 is CASSLDGSLAKNIQYF. As DNA, the CDR3 is TGCGCCAGCAGCCTGGACGGCAGCCTAGCCAAAAACATTCAGTACTTC.

This chain connects TRBV7-2 to TRBJ1-4; maybe TRBD1 (5 bases). CDR3 length equals 15 residues. V was clipped by 5 bases and J by 11 bases, with 21 bases between them. Germline V gene lookup returns CDR1 SGHTA and CDR2 FQGNSA. The CDR3 reads CASSPQAGGGVKLFF. The CDR3 DNA reads as TGTGCCAGCAGCCCCCAAGCCGGTGGGGGGGTGAAACTGTTTTTT. The full variable domain, with the rest looked up from reference TRBV7-2 and TRBJ1-4, is GAGVSQSPSNKVTEKGKDVELRCDPISGHTALYWYRQSLGQGLEFLIYFQGNSAPDKSGLPSDRFSAERTGGSVSTLTIQRTQQEDSAVYLCASSPQAGGGVKLFFGSGTQLSVL.

The chain uses TRBV6-5 and TRBJ2-1, with TRBD2 matching 7 bases. The CDR3 has 16 residues. Germline CDR1 MNHEY, CDR2 SVGAGI. The V and J ends lost 6 bases and 0 bases, in that order; junction bases with no gene match: 8. CDR3 protein: CASRYGGESSYNEQFF. CDR3 bases: TGTGCCAGCAGATATGGGGGGGAAAGCTCCTACAATGAGCAGTTCTTC.

This clonotype was counted ten times or more. The chain recombines TRBV5-1 with TRBJ2-7; D is uncertain. The V gene's germline CDR1 is SGHRS and CDR2 YFSETQ. V was pared by 2 bases and J by 0 bases, with 9 bases between. There are 14 residues in the CDR3. This chain's CDR3 is CASSFARPSYEQYV. The CDR3 DNA is TGCGCCAGCAGCTTTGCCAGGCCCTCCTACGAGCAGTACGTC.